The rows below give T cell receptor beta chains drawn from one sample of a study of cytomegalovirus exposure and HLA in healthy donors. Only in-frame clones appear in the TCRdb table, and some are missing; sequencing was by immunoSEQ multiplex PCR. In total, the table holds fewer than 130,000 clones. The sequenced material came from PBMCs. The receptor set was obtained from a man aged 50 to 60 in good health and CMV-seronegative. Both conserved end residues are part of each CDR3. A D gene is named only where the DNA matches it firmly.

>-|TRBJ1-1|TRBV6-5
CASSYARNTEAFF
TGTGCCAGCAGTTACGCGAGGAACACTGAAGCTTTCTTT
>-|TRBJ1-2|TRBV29-1
CSAGGGNYGYTF
TGCAGCGCCGGGGGGGGTAACTATGGCTACACCTTC
>-|TRBJ1-1|TRBV13
CASSYTKNTEAFF
TGTGCCAGCAGCTACACCAAGAACACTGAAGCTTTCTTT
>-|TRBJ2-1|TRBV6-5
CASSRGYNEQFF
TGTGCCAGCAGCCGGGGATACAATGAGCAGTTCTTC
>-|TRBJ1-2|TRBV5-6
CASSFPTDNYGYTF
TGTGCCAGCAGCTTCCCGACAGATAACTATGGCTACACCTTC
>-|TRBJ1-1|TRBV4-1
CASSQGGSLSTEAFF
TGCGCCAGCAGCCAAGGCGGCAGTCTAAGCACTGAAGCTTTCTTT
>-|TRBJ1-4|TRBV29-1
CSVGGEPTNEKLFF
TGCAGCGTGGGGGGGGAACCAACTAATGAAAAACTGTTTTTT
>TRBD1|TRBJ2-3|TRBV9
CASGVLGQSTDTQYF
TGTGCCAGCGGCGTATTGGGACAGAGCACAGATACGCAGTATTTT
>-|TRBJ2-2|TRBV19
CASSYKPPGHPNGELFF
TGTGCCAGTAGCTATAAACCCCCCGGACATCCTAACGGGGAGCTGTTTTTT
>TRBD2|TRBJ2-7|TRBV19
CASSRTSGSYEQYF
TGTGCCAGTAGTCGGACTAGCGGGTCCTACGAGCAGTACTTC
>TRBD1|TRBJ1-1|TRBV19
CASSDRGNTEAFF
TGTGCCAGTTCTGACAGGGGGAACACTGAAGCTTTCTTT
>-|TRBJ1-1|TRBV6-5
CASSYDGSREAFF
TGTGCCAGCAGTTACGACGGATCTAGGGAAGCTTTCTTT
>-|TRBJ2-5|TRBV5-1
CASSLGAGETQYF
TGCGCCAGCAGCTTGGGGGCCGGAGAGACCCAGTACTTC
>-|TRBJ1-5|TRBV18
CASSPSREGNQPQHF
TGTGCCAGCTCACCATCCAGGGAAGGCAATCAGCCCCAGCATTTT
>TRBD1|TRBJ1-2|TRBV5-1
CASSALTGGAYGYTF
TGCGCCAGCAGCGCGTTGACAGGGGGTGCCTATGGCTACACCTTC
>-|TRBJ1-2|TRBV7-9
CASSGGITTNYGYTF
TGTGCCAGCAGCGGGGGGATTACCACTAACTATGGCTACACCTTC
>TRBD1|TRBJ2-2|TRBV5-1
CASSSTPGQGAGELFF
TGCGCCAGCAGCTCCACTCCGGGACAGGGGGCCGGGGAGCTGTTTTTT
>TRBD1|TRBJ2-7|TRBV18
CASSPNRGSEQYF
TGTGCCAGCTCACCAAACAGGGGGAGCGAGCAGTACTTC
>-|TRBJ2-5|TRBV18
CASSQDRSETQYF
TGTGCCAGCTCACAAGACAGGTCCGAGACCCAGTACTTC
>-|TRBJ1-2|TRBV27
CASTKRAGTNYGYTF
TGTGCCAGCACCAAGAGAGCGGGGACTAACTATGGCTACACCTTC
>TRBD1|TRBJ1-6|TRBV9
CASSSWDRLGSPLHF
TGTGCCAGCAGCTCGTGGGACAGACTCGGATCACCCCTCCACTTT
>-|TRBJ2-2|TRBV11-2
CASSAQPPGAGELFF
TGTGCCAGCAGCGCCCAACCCCCGGGGGCCGGGGAGCTGTTTTTT
>-|TRBJ1-2|TRBV7-2
CASSLAGDGYTF
TGTGCCAGCAGCTTAGCAGGGGATGGCTACACCTTC
>TRBD2|TRBJ2-2|TRBV5-1
CASSLISSGDGELFF
TGCGCCAGCAGCTTGATCTCTAGCGGGGACGGGGAGCTGTTTTTT
>-|TRBJ1-1|TRBV7-2
CASRIPTLNTEAFF
TGTGCCAGCAGGATCCCTACTTTGAACACTGAAGCTTTCTTT
>TRBD1|TRBJ2-7|TRBV14
CASSLIPGQGSYEQYF
TGTGCCAGCAGCCTTATACCGGGACAGGGGTCCTACGAGCAGTACTTC
>-|TRBJ2-7|TRBV7-2
CASSQSVAKVYEQYF
TGTGCCAGCAGTCAAAGCGTAGCGAAAGTCTACGAGCAGTACTTC
>TRBD1|TRBJ1-2|TRBV29-1
CSVERTGSGGYTF
TGCAGCGTTGAACGGACAGGGTCTGGCGGCTACACCTTC
>-|TRBJ1-1|TRBV10-1
CASSEAQGGTNTEAFF
TGCGCCAGCAGTGAGGCCCAGGGAGGAACCAACACTGAAGCTTTCTTT
>TRBD2|TRBJ2-4|TRBV2
CASSAEGGPNIQYF
TGTGCCAGCAGTGCAGAGGGAGGGCCGAACATTCAGTACTTC
>-|TRBJ2-7|TRBV5-1
CASSLGGQGGYEQYF
TGCGCCAGCAGCTTGGGGGGACAAGGGGGCTACGAGCAGTACTTC
>TRBD1|TRBJ1-2|TRBV15
CATREHRGSNYGYTF
TGTGCCACCAGGGAGCACAGGGGGTCTAACTATGGCTACACCTTC